The 13 T cell receptor beta chains below were found in one sample sequenced in a study of regulatory T cells in long-lasting Graves disease. Regarding time point: persistent/refractory GD, antithyroid drugs over 5 years with positive TRAb. The TCR library used RNA extracted from PBMCs. Assembly of TCR beta libraries relied on iRepertoire HTBI primers together with Arm-PCR of CDR3 regions. TCRdb re-derived calls from the multiplex PCR reads in MiXCR, one entry per CDR3 protein. The sample contains over 650,000 distinct CDR3 sequences, roughly 30% of which appear only once. Specimen: peripheral blood mononuclear cells (PBMCs), collected when the disease was refractory, from a patient treated with antithyroid drugs. The source is a female donor with Graves disease.

The genes are TRBV6-1 and TRBJ2-1, with D perhaps assigned TRBD1 or TRBD2 (7 bases each). The CDR3 is made up of 15 amino acids. From germline, CDR1 is MNHNS and CDR2 SASEGT. Trimming pared 7 bases from V and 2 bases from J, leaving 15 bases between. The CDR3 DNA reads TGTGCCAGCACCCAGGGGGGGGCAACCTACAATGAGCAGTTCTTC. Translated: CASTQGGATYNEQFF.

The chain carries TRBV7-9 and TRBJ1-2; the match to TRBD1 covers 7 bases. Germline V gene data show CDR1 as SEHNR and CDR2 as FQNEAQ (reference sequence). The CDR3 loop spans 17 amino acids. J gave up 2 bases and V 5 bases, and 14 bases lay outside the gene matches. In DNA form, the CDR3 reads TGTGCCAGCAGCCCCCGGACAGGCCAACTTGTGAACTATGGCTACACCTTC. It encodes CASSPRTGQLVNYGYTF.

This clonotype came up a few times. This chain links TRBV5-6 with TRBJ2-3, with D perhaps TRBD2 (6 bases). The CDR3 contains 14 residues. The V gene lost 4 bases and the J gene lost 2 bases, with 11 bases spanning the gap. The V gene's germline CDR1 is SGHDT and CDR2 YYEEEE. The CDR3, as DNA: TGTGCCAGCAGCATGGGACTTTACACAGATACGCAGTATTTT. It yields the protein CASSMGLYTDTQYF.

The V and J genes are TRBV7-6 and TRBJ2-5; possibly TRBD2 for D (5 bases). The CDR3 contains 16 residues. In germline, CDR1 is SGHVS, CDR2 FNYEAQ. V dropped 3 bases and J dropped 5 bases, with 19 bases sitting between them. The CDR3 here is CASSFRDHGPGETQYF. CDR3 in DNA: TGTGCCAGCAGCTTCCGGGATCACGGCCCGGGGGAGACCCAGTACTTC.

This clonotype was picked up a small number of times. The chain recombines TRBV28 with TRBJ1-5; 9 bases are a match to TRBD1. The ends lost 4 bases at V and 6 bases at J; junction bases unmatched: 4. This CDR3 spans 14 amino acids. Germline V gene sequence: CDR1 MDHEN, CDR2 SYDVKM. CDR3 in amino acids: CASSSHRGPQPQHF. The CDR3 DNA is TGTGCCAGCAGTTCCCACAGGGGGCCTCAGCCCCAGCATTTT.

This sequence joins TRBV4-2 and TRBJ2-5, with 9 bases matching TRBD1. The germline V gene encodes CDR1 LGHNA and CDR2 YNFKEQ. This CDR3 is built from 15 residues. J lost 5 bases, V lost 0 bases, and 4 bases had no gene match. CDR3 residues: CASSQDYRGQETQYF. CDR3 DNA sequence: TGTGCCAGCAGCCAAGACTACAGGGGGCAGGAGACCCAGTACTTC.

This sequence joins TRBV6-1 and TRBJ1-4; TRBD1 might be the D (5 bases). From germline, CDR1 is MNHNS and CDR2 SASEGT. Trimming pared 7 bases from V and 8 bases from J, leaving 11 bases between. The CDR3 covers 12 residues. The CDR3 DNA follows: TGTGCCAGCAAACGGGGGGAGGAAAAACTGTTTTTT. Residues: CASKRGEEKLFF.

This clonotype was seen many times. This chain connects TRBV2 to TRBJ1-2, with 9 bases that match TRBD1. From germline, CDR1 is SNHLY and CDR2 FYNNEI. The length of the CDR3 is 13 residues. Trimming took 8 bases from V and 0 from J; bases not matched to a gene: 1. The CDR3, as DNA: TGTGCCAGCGGGACAGGGCCTAACTATGGCTACACCTTC. It codes for CASGTGPNYGYTF.

The chain recombines TRBV18 with TRBJ1-6, with a tentative D call TRBD1 (5 bases). Germline CDR1 and CDR2: KGHSH and LQKENI. Trimming pared 1 base from V and 4 bases from J, leaving 8 bases between. The CDR3 spans 15 residues. The CDR3 sequence: CASSPLQDYNSPLHF. The CDR3 coding sequence is TGTGCCAGCTCACCACTACAGGATTATAATTCACCCCTCCACTTT.

The chain links TRBV29-1 to TRBJ1-1; D gene ambiguous. From germline, CDR1 is SQVTM and CDR2 ANQGSEA. The CDR3 has 10 residues. The ends were cut back, 6 bases at V and 8 bases at J, with 10 bases in the middle. CDR3 bases: TGCAGCGTCGGAGGTTACGAAGCTTTCTTT. Protein product: CSVGGYEAFF.

Ten or more counts support this clonotype. The genes are TRBV12-3 or TRBV12-4 and TRBJ1-1; TRBD1 might be the D (6 bases). The CDR3 is made up of 13 amino acids. Trimming pared 6 bases from V and 6 bases from J, leaving 14 bases between. For the CDR3, the DNA is TGTGCCAGCAGCACAGGGATCACCGCTGAAGCTTTCTTT. As protein: CASSTGITAEAFF.

The DNA of the CDR3 is TGTGCCAGCAGTACCAGAGATAACTATGGCTACACCTTC. This encodes CASSTRDNYGYTF. This chain uses TRBV27 with TRBJ1-2, with D uncertain. The V gene lost 5 bases and the J gene lost 1 base, with 8 bases spanning the gap. This CDR3 contains 13 residues. Germline values: CDR1 MNHEY, CDR2 SMNVEV (reference sequence).

The sample holds a few counts of this clonotype. This rearrangement joins TRBV20-1 to TRBJ2-7; no clear D gene. CDR1 is DFQATT, CDR2 SNEGSKA, per germline (reference sequence). CDR3 length: 11 residues. Trimming pared 3 bases from V and 5 bases from J, leaving 8 bases between. The CDR3 spells CSASTSHEQYF. CDR3 DNA sequence: TGCAGTGCTAGTACCAGTCACGAGCAGTACTTC.